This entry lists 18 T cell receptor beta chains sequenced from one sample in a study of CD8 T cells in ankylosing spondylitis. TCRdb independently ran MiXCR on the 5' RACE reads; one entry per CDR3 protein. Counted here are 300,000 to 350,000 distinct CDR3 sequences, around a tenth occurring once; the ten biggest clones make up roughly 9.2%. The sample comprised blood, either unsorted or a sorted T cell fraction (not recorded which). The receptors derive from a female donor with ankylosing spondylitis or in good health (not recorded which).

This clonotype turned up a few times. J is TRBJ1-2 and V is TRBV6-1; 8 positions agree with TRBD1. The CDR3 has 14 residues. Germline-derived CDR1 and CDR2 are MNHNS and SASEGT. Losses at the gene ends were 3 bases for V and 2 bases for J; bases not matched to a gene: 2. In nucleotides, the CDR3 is TGTGCCAGCAGTGACCAGGGGGCGAACTATGGCTACACCTTC. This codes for CASSDQGANYGYTF.

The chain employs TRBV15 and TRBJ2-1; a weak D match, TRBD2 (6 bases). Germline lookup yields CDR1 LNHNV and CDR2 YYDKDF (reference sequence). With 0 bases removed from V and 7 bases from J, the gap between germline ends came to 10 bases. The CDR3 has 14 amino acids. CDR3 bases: TGTGCCACCAGCAGAGATCTGGCGGGGAATGAGCAGTTCTTC. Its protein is CATSRDLAGNEQFF.

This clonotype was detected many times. The chain's CDR3 is CASSLRLGTGAETQYF. The CDR3 DNA sequence: TGTGCCAGCAGTTTAAGGTTGGGGACAGGGGCAGAGACCCAGTACTTC. The chain is built from TRBV27 and TRBJ2-5, with 10 positions matching TRBD1. The germline V gene has CDR1 MNHEY and CDR2 SMNVEV (reference sequence). V shed 2 bases, J shed 4 bases, and the junction held 7 bases outside the gene matches. There are 16 residues in the CDR3.

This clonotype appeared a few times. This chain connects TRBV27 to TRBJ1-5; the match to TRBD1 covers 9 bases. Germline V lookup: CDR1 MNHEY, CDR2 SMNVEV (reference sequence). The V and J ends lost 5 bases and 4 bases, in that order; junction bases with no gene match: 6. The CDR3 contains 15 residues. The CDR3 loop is CASSPGQGRNQPQHF. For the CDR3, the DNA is TGTGCCAGCAGTCCCGGACAGGGGCGAAATCAGCCCCAGCATTTT.

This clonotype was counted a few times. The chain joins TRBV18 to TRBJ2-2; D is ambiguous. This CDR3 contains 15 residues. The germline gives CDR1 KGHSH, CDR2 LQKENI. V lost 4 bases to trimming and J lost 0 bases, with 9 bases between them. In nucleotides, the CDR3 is TGTGCCAGCTCACTGGTGGGATCGAACACCGGGGAGCTGTTTTTT. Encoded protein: CASSLVGSNTGELFF.

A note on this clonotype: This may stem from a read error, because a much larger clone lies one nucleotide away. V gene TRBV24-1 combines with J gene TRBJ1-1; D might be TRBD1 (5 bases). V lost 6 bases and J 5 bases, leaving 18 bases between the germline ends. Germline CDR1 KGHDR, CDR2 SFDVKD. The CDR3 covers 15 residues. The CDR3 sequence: CATSTPRGRGTEAFF. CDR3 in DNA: TGTGCCACCAGTACCCCCCGGGGACGTGGAACTGAAGCTTTCTTT.

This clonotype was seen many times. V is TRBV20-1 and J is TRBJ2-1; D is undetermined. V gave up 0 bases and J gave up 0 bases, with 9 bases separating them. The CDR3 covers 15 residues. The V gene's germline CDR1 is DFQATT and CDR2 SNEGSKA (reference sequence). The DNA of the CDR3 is TGCAGTGCTAGAGATTCAGGTAGCTCCTACAATGAGCAGTTCTTC. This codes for CSARDSGSSYNEQFF.

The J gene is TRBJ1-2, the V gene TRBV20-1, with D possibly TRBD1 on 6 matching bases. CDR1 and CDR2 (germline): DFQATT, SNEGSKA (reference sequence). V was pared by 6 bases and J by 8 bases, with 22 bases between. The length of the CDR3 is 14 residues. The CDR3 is CSAVRGHSSMGYTF. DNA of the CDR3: TGCAGTGCCGTCCGGGGACATTCATCTATGGGCTACACCTTC.

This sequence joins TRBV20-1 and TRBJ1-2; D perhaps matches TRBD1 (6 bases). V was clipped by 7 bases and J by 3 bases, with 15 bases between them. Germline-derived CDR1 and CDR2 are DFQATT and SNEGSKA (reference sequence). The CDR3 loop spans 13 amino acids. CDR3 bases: TGCAGTGACCGTGGGGGGGGCGACTATGGCTACACCTTC. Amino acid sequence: CSDRGGGDYGYTF.

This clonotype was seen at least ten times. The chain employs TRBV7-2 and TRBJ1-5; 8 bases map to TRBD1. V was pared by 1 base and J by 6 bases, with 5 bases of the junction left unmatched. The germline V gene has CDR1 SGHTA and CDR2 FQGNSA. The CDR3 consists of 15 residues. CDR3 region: CASSLVRGQSQPQHF. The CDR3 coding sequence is TGTGCCAGCAGCTTAGTCAGGGGGCAAAGTCAGCCCCAGCATTTT. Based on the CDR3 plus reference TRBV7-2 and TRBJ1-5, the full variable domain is GAGVSQSPSNKVTEKGKDVELRCDPISGHTALYWYRQSLGQGLEFLIYFQGNSAPDKSGLPSDRFSAERTGGSVSTLTIQRTQQEDSAVYLCASSLVRGQSQPQHFGDGTRLSIL.

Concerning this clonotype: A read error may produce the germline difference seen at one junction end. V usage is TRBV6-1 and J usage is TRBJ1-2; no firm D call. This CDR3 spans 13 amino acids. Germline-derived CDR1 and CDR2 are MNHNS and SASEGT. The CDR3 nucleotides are TGTGCCAGCAGTCCCTCCAAGCACTATGGCGACACCTTC. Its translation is CASSPSKHYGDTF.

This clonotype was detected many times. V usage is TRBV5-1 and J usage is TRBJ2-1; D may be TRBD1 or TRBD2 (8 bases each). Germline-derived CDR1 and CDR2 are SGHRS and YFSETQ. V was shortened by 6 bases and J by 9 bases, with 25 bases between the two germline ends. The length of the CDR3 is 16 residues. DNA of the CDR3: TGCGCCAGCAAGGGTAAACTAGCGGCCACAGGGGGTGAGCAGTTCTTC. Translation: CASKGKLAATGGEQFF.

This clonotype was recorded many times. This CDR3 reads CASSLGLALPYNEQFF. CDR3 coding DNA: TGTGCCAGCAGCTTAGGACTAGCGCTACCCTACAATGAGCAGTTCTTC. V and J are TRBV7-2 and TRBJ2-1, with 8 bases that match TRBD2. This CDR3 has 16 amino acids. Germline V lookup: CDR1 SGHTA, CDR2 FQGNSA. V shed 1 base and J 2 bases; nucleotides not matched to a gene: 4.

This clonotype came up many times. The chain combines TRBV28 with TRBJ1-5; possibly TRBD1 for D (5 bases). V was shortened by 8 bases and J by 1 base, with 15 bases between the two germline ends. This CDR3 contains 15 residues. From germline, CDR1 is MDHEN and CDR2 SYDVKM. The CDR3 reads CASWADGGSNQPQHF. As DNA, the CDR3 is TGTGCCAGCTGGGCGGACGGGGGAAGCAATCAGCCCCAGCATTTT.

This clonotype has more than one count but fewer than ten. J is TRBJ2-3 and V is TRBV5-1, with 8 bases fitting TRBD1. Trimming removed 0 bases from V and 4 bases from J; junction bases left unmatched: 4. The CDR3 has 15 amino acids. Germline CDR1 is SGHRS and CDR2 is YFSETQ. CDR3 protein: CASSLVGRGPDTQYF. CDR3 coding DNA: TGCGCCAGCAGCTTGGTGGGCAGGGGGCCAGATACGCAGTATTTT.

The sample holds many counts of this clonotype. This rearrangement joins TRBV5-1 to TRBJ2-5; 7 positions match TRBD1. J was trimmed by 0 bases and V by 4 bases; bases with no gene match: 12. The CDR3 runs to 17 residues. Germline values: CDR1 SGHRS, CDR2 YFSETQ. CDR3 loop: CASSTGTDFRYQETQYF. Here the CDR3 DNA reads TGCGCCAGCAGCACCGGGACAGACTTTAGGTACCAAGAGACCCAGTACTTC.

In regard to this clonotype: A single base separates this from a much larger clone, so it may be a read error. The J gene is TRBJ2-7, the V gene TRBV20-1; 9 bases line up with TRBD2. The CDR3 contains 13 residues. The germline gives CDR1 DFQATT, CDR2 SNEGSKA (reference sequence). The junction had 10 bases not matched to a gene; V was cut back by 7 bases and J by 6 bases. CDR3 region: CSGLLAGPFEQYF. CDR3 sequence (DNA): TGCAGTGGCTTACTAGCGGGTCCTTTCGAGCAGTACTTC.

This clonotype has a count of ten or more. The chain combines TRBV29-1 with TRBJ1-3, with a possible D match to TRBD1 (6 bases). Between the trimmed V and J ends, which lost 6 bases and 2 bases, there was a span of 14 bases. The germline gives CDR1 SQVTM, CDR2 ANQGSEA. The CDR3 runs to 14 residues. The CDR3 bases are TGCAGCGTGTTAGCAGGGGTGACTGGAAACACCATATATTTT. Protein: CSVLAGVTGNTIYF.